This record concerns one TCR beta chain sequence. Profiled with immunoSEQ multiplex PCR; TCRdb holds only in-frame clones, not every one. The table shows about 2.1 million clones, with about 94% occurring only once. Germline V gene data show CDR1 as SGHTA and CDR2 as FQGNSA. There are 15 residues in the CDR3. Trimming at V came to 3 bases and at J to 0 bases, leaving 1 base not matched to a gene. Terminally differentiated effector memory CD45RA+ cells were left out of the naive CD8 fraction, which was CD45RO-negative and positively selected for CCR7. This specimen belongs to a study of shared clonotypes between healthy human individuals.

The receptor comes from a man in his late teens or twenties in good health. Some clones in this sample may be carry-over from other donors' samples. The J gene is TRBJ1-1, the V gene TRBV7-2, with 10 bases aligning to TRBD1. The sequenced sample consisted of naive CD8+ T cells from PBMCs. The CDR3 reads CASSFGQGVNTEAFF. The CDR3 DNA follows: TGTGCCAGCAGCTTCGGACAGGGGGTGAACACTGAAGCTTTCTTT.